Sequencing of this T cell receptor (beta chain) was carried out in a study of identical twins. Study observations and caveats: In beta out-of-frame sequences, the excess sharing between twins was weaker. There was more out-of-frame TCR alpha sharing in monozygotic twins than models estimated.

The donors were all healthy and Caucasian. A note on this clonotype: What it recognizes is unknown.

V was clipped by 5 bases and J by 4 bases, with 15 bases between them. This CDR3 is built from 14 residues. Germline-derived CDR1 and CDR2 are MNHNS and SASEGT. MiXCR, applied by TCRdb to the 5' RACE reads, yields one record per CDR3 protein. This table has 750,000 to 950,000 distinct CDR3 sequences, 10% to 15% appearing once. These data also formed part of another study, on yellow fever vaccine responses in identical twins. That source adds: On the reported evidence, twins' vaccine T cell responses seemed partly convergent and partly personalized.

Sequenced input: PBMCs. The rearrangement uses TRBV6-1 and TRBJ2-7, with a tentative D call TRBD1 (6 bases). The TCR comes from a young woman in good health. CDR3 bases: TGTGCCAGCAGTCAACAGGGTTGGGGATACGAGCAGTACTTC. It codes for CASSQQGWGYEQYF.